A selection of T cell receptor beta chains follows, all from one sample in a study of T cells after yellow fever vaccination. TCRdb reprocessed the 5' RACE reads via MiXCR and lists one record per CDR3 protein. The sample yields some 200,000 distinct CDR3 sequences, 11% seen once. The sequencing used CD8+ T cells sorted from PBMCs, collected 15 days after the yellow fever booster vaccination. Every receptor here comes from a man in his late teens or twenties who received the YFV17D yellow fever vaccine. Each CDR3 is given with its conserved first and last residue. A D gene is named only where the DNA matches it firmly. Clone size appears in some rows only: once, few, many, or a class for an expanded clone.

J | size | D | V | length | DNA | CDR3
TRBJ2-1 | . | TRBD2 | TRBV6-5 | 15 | TGTGCCAGCGGCCACCGACTAGCGGCTCACAATGAGCAGTTCTTC | CASGHRLAAHNEQFF
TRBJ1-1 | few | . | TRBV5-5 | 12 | TGTGCCAGCAGCCACAGGGTTACTGAAGCTTTCTTT | CASSHRVTEAFF
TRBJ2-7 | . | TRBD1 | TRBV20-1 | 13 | TGCAGTGCTAGGGGGACAGACTCCTACGAGCAGTACTTC | CSARGTDSYEQYF
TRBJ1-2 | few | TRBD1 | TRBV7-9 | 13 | TGTGCCAGCAGCACCGAGACAGGGTACGGCTACACCTTC | CASSTETGYGYTF
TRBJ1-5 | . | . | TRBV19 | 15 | TGTGCCAGTAGTCCCTTGGCAGGGGGCAATCAGCCCCAGCATTTT | CASSPLAGGNQPQHF
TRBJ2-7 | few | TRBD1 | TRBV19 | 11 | TGTGCCAGTGGACAGGTTTACGAGCAGTACTTC | CASGQVYEQYF
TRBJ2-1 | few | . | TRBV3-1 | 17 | TGTGCCAGCAGCCACACCACAGGGTTTAGCTCCTACAATGAGCAGTTCTTC | CASSHTTGFSSYNEQFF
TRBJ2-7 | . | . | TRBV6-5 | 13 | TGTGCCAGCAGTCACCGGACTGGGCACGAGCAGTACTTC | CASSHRTGHEQYF
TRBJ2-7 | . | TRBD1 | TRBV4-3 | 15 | TGCGCCAGCAGCCAAGAGGGACAGGGGGGCTACGAGCAGTACTTC | CASSQEGQGGYEQYF
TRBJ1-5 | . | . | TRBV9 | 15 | TGTGCCAGCAGCGTAGACTTGACACCTAATCAGCCCCAGCATTTT | CASSVDLTPNQPQHF
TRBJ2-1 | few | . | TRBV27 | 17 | TGTGCCAGCAGTCCAATGGGAGGGGGGATCTCCTACAATGAGCAGTTCTTC | CASSPMGGGISYNEQFF
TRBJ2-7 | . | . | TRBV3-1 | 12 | TGTGCCAGCAGCGTCTGGCCCTACGAGCAGTACTTC | CASSVWPYEQYF
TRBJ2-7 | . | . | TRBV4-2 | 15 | TGTGCCAGCAGCCAAGAGGAGGATCCGTCCTACGAGCAGTACTTC | CASSQEEDPSYEQYF
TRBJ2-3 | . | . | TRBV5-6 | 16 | TGTGCCAGCAGCTTGGCCCCTTCCCTCGGCCCAGATACGCAGTATTTT | CASSLAPSLGPDTQYF
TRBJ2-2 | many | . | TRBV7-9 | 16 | TGTGCCAGCAGCCCCGTCGGCTCGCCGAACACCGGGGAGCTGTTTTTT | CASSPVGSPNTGELFF
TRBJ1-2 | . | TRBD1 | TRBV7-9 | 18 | TGTGCCAGCAGCTTTGGACAGGCCGTTTCCCCAGAAGACTATGGCTACACCTTC | CASSFGQAVSPEDYGYTF
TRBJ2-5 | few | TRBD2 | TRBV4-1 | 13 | TGCGCCAGCAGTGGGGGAGGGGTAAAGACCCAGTACTTC | CASSGGGVKTQYF
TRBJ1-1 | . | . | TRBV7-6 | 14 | TGTGCCAGCAGCCAGACAGATCTGAACACTGAAGCTTTCTTT | CASSQTDLNTEAFF
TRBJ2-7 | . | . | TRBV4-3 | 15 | TGCGCCAGCAGCCTCGGCGGGACATTAGGCTACGAGCAGTACTTC | CASSLGGTLGYEQYF
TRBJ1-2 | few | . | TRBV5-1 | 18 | TGCGCCAGCAGCTTGCACCCCCGGACGGGTCCAGCTAACTATGGCTACACCTTC | CASSLHPRTGPANYGYTF
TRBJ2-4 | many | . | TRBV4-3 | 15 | TGCGCCAGCAGCCAAGATTACGGGGTTGAAAACATTCAGTACTTC | CASSQDYGVENIQYF
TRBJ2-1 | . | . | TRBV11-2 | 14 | TGTGCCAGCAGCCTCCCAGGCGGATGGAATGAGCAGTTCTTC | CASSLPGGWNEQFF
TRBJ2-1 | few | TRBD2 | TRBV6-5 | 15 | TGTGCCAGCAGTTATTCGGGGGGCTCCTACAATGAGCAGTTCTTC | CASSYSGGSYNEQFF
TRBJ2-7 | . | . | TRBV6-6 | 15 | TGTGCCAGCAGTTACCCGGGGGCAGTGGGGTACGAGCAGTACTTC | CASSYPGAVGYEQYF
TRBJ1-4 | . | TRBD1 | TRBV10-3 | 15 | TGTGCCATCAGTCCGACAGGGGCAACTAATGAAAAACTGTTTTTT | CAISPTGATNEKLFF
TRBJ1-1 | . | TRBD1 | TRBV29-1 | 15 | TGCAGCGTTGGGACAGGGAGCGTAGTAATCACTGAAGCTTTCTTT | CSVGTGSVVITEAFF
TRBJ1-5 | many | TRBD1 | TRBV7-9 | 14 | TGTGCCAGCAGCTTTACAGGGGGCAATCAGCCCCAGCATTTT | CASSFTGGNQPQHF
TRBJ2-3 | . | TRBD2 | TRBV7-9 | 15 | TGTGCCAGCAGTAGGACTAGTCTGGGCACAGATACGCAGTATTTT | CASSRTSLGTDTQYF
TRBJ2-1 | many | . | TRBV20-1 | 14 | TGCAGTGCTAGAGGATTGCGGGCTAACAATGAGCAGTTCTTC | CSARGLRANNEQFF
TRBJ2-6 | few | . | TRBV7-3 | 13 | TGTGCCAGCAGCACCACGGGGGCCAACGTCCTGACTTTC | CASSTTGANVLTF
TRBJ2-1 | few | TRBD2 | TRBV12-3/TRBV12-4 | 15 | TGTGCCAGCAGTTTCTCAAGACTAGCGGGGGTTGAGCAGTTCTTC | CASSFSRLAGVEQFF
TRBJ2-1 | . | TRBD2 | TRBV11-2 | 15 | TGTGCCAGCAGCCCCCTCGGGCTAGCGGACAATGAGCAGTTCTTC | CASSPLGLADNEQFF
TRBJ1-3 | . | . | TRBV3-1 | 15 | TGTGCCAGCACCCTGGGACCTTTCTCTGGAAACACCATATATTTT | CASTLGPFSGNTIYF
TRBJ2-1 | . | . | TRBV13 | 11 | TGTGCCAGCAGGATGGGGAATGAGCAGTTCTTC | CASRMGNEQFF
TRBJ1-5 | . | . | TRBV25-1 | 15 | TGTGCCAGCAGTGAACACGCCGATAGCAATCAGCCCCAGCATTTT | CASSEHADSNQPQHF
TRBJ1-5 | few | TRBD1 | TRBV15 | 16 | TGTGCCACCAGCAGTGGGGACAGGGGGTTTTTTCAGCCCCAGCATTTT | CATSSGDRGFFQPQHF